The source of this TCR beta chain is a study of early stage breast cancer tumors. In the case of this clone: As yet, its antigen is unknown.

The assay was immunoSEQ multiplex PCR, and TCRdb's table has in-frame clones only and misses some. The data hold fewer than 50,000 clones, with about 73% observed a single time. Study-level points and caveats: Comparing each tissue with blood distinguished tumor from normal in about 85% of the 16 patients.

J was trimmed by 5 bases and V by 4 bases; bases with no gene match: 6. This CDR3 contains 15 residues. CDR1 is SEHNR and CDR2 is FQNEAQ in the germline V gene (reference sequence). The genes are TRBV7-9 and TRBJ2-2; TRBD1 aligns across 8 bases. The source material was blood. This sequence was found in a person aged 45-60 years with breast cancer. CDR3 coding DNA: TGTGCCAGCAGCTCCTCTACAGGGGGTACCGGGGAGCTGTTTTTT. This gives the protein CASSSSTGGTGELFF.